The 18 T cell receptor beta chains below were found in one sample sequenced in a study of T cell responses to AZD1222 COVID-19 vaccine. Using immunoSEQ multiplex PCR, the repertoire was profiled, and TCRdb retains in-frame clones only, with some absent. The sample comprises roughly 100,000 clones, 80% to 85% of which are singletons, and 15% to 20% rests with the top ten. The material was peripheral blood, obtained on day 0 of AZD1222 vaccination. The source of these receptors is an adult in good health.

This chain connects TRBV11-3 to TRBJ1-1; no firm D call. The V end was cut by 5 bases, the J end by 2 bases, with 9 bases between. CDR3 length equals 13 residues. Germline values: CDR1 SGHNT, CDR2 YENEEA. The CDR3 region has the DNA TGTGCCAGCAGCCCCCAAGGTAACACTGAAGCTTTCTTT. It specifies CASSPQGNTEAFF. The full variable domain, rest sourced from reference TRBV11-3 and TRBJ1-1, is EAGVVQSPRYKIIEKKQPVAFWCNPISGHNTLYWYLQNLGQGPELLIRYENEEAVDDSQLPKDRFSAERLKGVDSTLKIQPAELGDSAVYLCASSPQGNTEAFFGQGTRLTVV.

CDR3 residues: CASRSAGSGYGYTF. CDR3 coding DNA: TGTGCCAGTAGGTCGGCAGGGTCTGGCTATGGCTACACCTTC. This chain joins TRBV19 and TRBJ1-2, with D possibly TRBD1 on 5 matching bases. The CDR3 totals 14 residues. V was cut by 6 bases and J by 4 bases, with 15 bases left in between. Per germline, CDR1 LNHDA and CDR2 SQIVND (reference sequence).

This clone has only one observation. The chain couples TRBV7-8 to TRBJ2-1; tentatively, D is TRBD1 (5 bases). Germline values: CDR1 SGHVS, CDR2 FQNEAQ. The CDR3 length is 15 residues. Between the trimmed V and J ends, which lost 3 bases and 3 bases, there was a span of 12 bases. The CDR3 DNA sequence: TGTGCCAGCAGCTTCGAAGGGGCGAGCTACAATGAGCAGTTCTTC. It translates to CASSFEGASYNEQFF.

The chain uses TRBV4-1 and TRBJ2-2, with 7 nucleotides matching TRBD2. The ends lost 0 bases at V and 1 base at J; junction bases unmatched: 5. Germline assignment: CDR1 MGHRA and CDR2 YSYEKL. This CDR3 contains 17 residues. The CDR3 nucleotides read TGCGCCAGCAGCCAAGAGCCTAGCGGAGGGAACACCGGGGAGCTGTTTTTT. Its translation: CASSQEPSGGNTGELFF.

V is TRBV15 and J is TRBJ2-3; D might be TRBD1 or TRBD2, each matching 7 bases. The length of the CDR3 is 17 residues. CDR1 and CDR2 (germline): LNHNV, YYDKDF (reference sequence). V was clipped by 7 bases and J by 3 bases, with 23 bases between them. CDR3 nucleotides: TGTGCCACCACCAAGAGCGGGAAAGTACAGGGGACAGATACGCAGTATTTT. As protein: CATTKSGKVQGTDTQYF. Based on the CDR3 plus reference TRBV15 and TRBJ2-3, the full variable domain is DAMVIQNPRYQVTQFGKPVTLSCSQTLNHNVMYWYQQKSSQAPKLLFHYYDKDFNNEADTPDNFQSRRPNTSFCFLDIRSPGLGDTAMYLCATTKSGKVQGTDTQYFGPGTRLTVL.

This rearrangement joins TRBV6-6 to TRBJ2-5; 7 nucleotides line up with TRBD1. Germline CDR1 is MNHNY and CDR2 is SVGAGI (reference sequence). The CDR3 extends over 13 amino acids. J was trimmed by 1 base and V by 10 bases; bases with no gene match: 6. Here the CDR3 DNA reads TGTGCCACCATAGGACAGGTCCAAGAGACCCAGTACTTC. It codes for CATIGQVQETQYF.

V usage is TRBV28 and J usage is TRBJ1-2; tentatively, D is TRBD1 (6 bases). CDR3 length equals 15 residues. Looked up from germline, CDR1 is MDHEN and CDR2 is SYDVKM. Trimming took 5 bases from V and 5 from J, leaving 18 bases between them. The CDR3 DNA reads TGTGCCAGCAGTCCCCAAGGGGGTTGGGGGTATGGCTACACCTTC. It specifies CASSPQGGWGYGYTF.

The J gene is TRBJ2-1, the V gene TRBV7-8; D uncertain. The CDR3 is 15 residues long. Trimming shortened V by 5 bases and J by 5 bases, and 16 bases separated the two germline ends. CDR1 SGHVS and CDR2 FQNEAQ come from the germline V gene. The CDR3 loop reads CASSTNQKHHNEQFF. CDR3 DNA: TGTGCCAGCAGCACCAACCAGAAGCACCACAATGAGCAGTTCTTC.

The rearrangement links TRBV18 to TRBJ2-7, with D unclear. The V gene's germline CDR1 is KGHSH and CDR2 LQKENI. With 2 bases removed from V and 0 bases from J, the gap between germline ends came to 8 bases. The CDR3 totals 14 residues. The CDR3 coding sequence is TGTGCCAGCTCACCATCCGTAAGCTCCTACGAGCAGTACTTC. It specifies CASSPSVSSYEQYF.

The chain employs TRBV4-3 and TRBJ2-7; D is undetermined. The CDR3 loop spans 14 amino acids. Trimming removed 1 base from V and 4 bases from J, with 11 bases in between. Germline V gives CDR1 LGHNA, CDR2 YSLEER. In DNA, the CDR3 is TGCGCCAGCAGCCAAGGGGTCGGAACTTACGAGCAGTACTTC. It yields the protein CASSQGVGTYEQYF.

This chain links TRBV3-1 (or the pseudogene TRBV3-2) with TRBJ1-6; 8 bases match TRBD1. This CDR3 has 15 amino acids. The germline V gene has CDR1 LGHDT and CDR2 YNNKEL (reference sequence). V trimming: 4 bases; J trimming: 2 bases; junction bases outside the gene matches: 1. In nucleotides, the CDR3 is TGTGCCAGCAGCCCGACAGGGGCCTATAATTCACCCCTCCACTTT. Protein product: CASSPTGAYNSPLHF.

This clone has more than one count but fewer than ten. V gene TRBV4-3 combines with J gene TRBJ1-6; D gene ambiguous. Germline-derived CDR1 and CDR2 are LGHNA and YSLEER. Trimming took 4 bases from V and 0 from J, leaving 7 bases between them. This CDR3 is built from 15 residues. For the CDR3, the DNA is TGCGCCAGCAGCCCAGCCAGCTCCTATAATTCACCCCTCCACTTT. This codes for CASSPASSYNSPLHF.

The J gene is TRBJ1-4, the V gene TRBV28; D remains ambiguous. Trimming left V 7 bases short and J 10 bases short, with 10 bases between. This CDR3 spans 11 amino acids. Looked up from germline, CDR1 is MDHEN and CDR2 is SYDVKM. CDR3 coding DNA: TGTGCCAGCACTCAACGGGGAAAACTGTTTTTT. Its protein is CASTQRGKLFF.

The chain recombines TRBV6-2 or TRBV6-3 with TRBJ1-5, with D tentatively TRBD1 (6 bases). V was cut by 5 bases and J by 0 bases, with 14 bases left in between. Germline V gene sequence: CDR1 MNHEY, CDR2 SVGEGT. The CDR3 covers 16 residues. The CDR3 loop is CASSTTGVYSNQPQHF. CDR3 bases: TGTGCCAGCAGTACGACAGGCGTTTATAGCAATCAGCCCCAGCATTTT.

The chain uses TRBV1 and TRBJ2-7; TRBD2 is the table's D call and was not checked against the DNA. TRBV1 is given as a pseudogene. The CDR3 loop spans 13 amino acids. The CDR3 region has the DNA TGCACCAGCACCCAGCGGGAGCCCTACGAGCAGTACTTC. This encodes CTSTQREPYEQYF.

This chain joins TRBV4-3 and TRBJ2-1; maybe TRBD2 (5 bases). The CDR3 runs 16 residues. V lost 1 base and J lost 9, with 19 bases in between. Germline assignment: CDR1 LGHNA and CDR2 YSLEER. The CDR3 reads CASSQARGLGSPEQFF. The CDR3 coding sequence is TGCGCCAGCAGCCAAGCCCGGGGTCTAGGATCTCCTGAGCAGTTCTTC.

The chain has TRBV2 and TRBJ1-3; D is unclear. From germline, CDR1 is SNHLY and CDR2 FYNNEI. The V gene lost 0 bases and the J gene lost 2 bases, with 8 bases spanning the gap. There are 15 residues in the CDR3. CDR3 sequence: CASSEAYSTGNTIYF. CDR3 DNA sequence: TGTGCCAGCAGTGAAGCCTACTCAACTGGAAACACCATATATTTT.

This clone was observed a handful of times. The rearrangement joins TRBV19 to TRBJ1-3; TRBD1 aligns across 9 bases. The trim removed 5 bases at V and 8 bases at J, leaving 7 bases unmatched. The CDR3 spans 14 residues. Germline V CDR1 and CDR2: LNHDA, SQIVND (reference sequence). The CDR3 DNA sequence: TGTGCCAGTAGTCCCGGACAGGGGTTTGACACCATATATTTT. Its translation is CASSPGQGFDTIYF.